Presented here are 27 T cell receptor beta chains from one specimen sequenced in a study of T cell repertoires in cytomegalovirus infection. TCRdb independently ran MiXCR on the reads; one entry per CDR3 protein. Among some 940,000 distinct CDR3 sequences listed, less than 40% were seen once. These receptors have no known antigen. The starting material was cultured CD8+ T cells from PBMCs, obtained from culture after CMV antigen stimulation. The receptors here all came from a human donor in good health (CMV status not recorded). Some clones in this sample may be carry-over from other donors' samples.

J is TRBJ2-7 and V is TRBV6-5; D ambiguous. Germline V CDR1 and CDR2: MNHEY, SVGAGI. V shed 4 bases and J shed 7 bases, with 23 bases lying between them. This CDR3 spans 16 amino acids. The chain's CDR3 is CASSSELGVVVSEQYF. DNA for the CDR3: TGTGCCAGCAGTTCTGAACTTGGGGTCGTGGTTTCGGAGCAGTACTTC.

This clonotype has a count of ten or more. This chain connects TRBV12-3 or TRBV12-4 to TRBJ2-1; TRBD2 aligns across 8 bases. V was pared by 6 bases and J by 2 bases, with 9 bases of the junction left unmatched. There are 16 residues in the CDR3. The DNA for the CDR3 is TGTGCCAGCAGCCCCCCGGGAGGGGCGGCCTACAATGAGCAGTTCTTC. As protein: CASSPPGGAAYNEQFF.

To note about this clonotype: This may be a read error: a much more frequent sequence differs by one nucleotide. This chain links TRBV7-6 with TRBJ2-7; 9 nucleotides agree with TRBD1. The CDR3 length is 13 residues. Germline-derived CDR1 and CDR2 are SGHVS and FNYEAQ. In DNA, the CDR3 is TGTACCAGCGGACAGGGGTTGAATTACGAGCAGTACTTC. Encoded protein: CTSGQGLNYEQYF.

This clonotype has just a few counts. J is TRBJ1-1 and V is TRBV27, with D perhaps matching TRBD1 (6 bases). The CDR3 runs to 14 residues. V was trimmed by 3 bases and J by 5 bases, leaving 13 bases between them. Germline values: CDR1 MNHEY, CDR2 SMNVEV (reference sequence). Here the CDR3 DNA reads TGTGCCAGCAGTTTCTCAGGGGCTTTAACTGAAGCTTTCTTT. Translation: CASSFSGALTEAFF.

This clonotype was observed a handful of times. The chain has TRBV10-3 and TRBJ2-1; 11 positions agree with TRBD2. This CDR3 comprises 17 residues. Per the germline V gene, CDR1 is ENHRY and CDR2 is SYGVKD. V was clipped by 2 bases and J by 7 bases; unmatched bases: 10. CDR3 DNA: TGTGCCATCAGTGAGACAAAGACTAGCGGGGAAAATAATGAGCAGTTCTTC. Translating gives CAISETKTSGENNEQFF.

The chain has TRBV7-3 and TRBJ1-2, with D possibly matching TRBD1 (6 bases). This CDR3 spans 18 amino acids. The V end lost 0 bases, the J end lost 2 bases, and 19 bases lay between the germline ends. CDR1 is SGHTA, CDR2 FQGTGA, per germline. The CDR3 nucleotides are TGTGCCAGCAGCTTAACGGGGTTACGGGGGCCCCCAAACTATGGCTACACCTTC. This gives the protein CASSLTGLRGPPNYGYTF.

The gene calls are TRBV4-1 and TRBJ2-1; 8 nucleotides agree with TRBD2. Germline V lookup: CDR1 MGHRA, CDR2 YSYEKL. Trimming cost V 1 base and J 3 bases; bases outside gene matches: 5. This CDR3 comprises 16 residues. The CDR3 coding sequence is TGCGCCAGCAGCCAAGTTGGGCGGGGGGACTACAATGAGCAGTTCTTC. This sequence encodes CASSQVGRGDYNEQFF.

As to this clonotype: The junction shows a germline mismatch at one end, possibly a read error. This sequence joins TRBV7-8 and TRBJ1-1; D unresolved. This CDR3 has 13 residues. CDR1 is SGHVS and CDR2 is FQNEAQ in the germline V gene. The CDR3 DNA reads as TGTTCCAGCAGCTTTGATTTTAACACTGAAGCTTTCTTT. Translating gives CSSSFDFNTEAFF.

This clonotype was found many times. The chain links TRBV12-3 or TRBV12-4 to TRBJ1-5; D ambiguous. The CDR3 is 13 residues long. V was pared by 5 bases and J by 6 bases, with 11 bases between. The CDR3 is CASSEQLGQPQHF. The CDR3 coding sequence is TGTGCCAGCAGTGAACAGCTCGGTCAGCCCCAGCATTTT.

A few counts support this clonotype. The rearrangement links TRBV19 to TRBJ2-5; D unresolved. The CDR3 consists of 15 residues. Trimming removed 3 bases at V and 4 bases at J, with 15 bases between. The germline V gene encodes CDR1 LNHDA and CDR2 SQIVND (reference sequence). In nucleotides, the CDR3 is TGTGCCAGTAGTATGGGTCAGTCGGCTCTAGAGACCCAGTACTTC. Amino acids: CASSMGQSALETQYF.

This clonotype was counted many times. The chain has TRBV7-6 and TRBJ2-1, with a weak D call TRBD1 (7 bases). V was clipped by 5 bases and J by 4 bases, with 12 bases between them. Germline V gene sequence: CDR1 SGHVS, CDR2 FNYEAQ. The CDR3 sequence is 14 residues long. CDR3 residues: CASSPRDRYNEQFF. The CDR3 coding sequence is TGTGCCAGCAGCCCGCGGGACAGATACAATGAGCAGTTCTTC.

The chain uses TRBV7-9 and TRBJ2-2; tentatively, D is TRBD1 (5 bases). CDR1 and CDR2 from the germline V gene are SEHNR and FQNEAQ (reference sequence). This CDR3 has 14 amino acids. V shed 4 bases and J shed 6 bases, with 12 bases lying between them. The CDR3 reads CASSWVGAAGELFF. CDR3 DNA: TGTGCCAGCAGCTGGGTAGGGGCAGCCGGGGAGCTGTTTTTT.

Only a few counts were recorded for this clonotype. The rearrangement uses TRBV29-1 and TRBJ2-1; D is possibly TRBD1 (5 bases). The germline V gene encodes CDR1 SQVTM and CDR2 ANQGSEA. V was pared by 6 bases and J by 6 bases, with 18 bases between. This CDR3 is built from 14 residues. The CDR3 coding sequence is TGCAGCGTGCCGACAGTTCCCGGCGTCAATGAGCAGTTCTTC. This codes for CSVPTVPGVNEQFF.

The V call is TRBV7-8, the J call TRBJ1-4, with D hard to call. Germline V lookup: CDR1 SGHVS, CDR2 FQNEAQ. Trimming shortened V by 5 bases and J by 0 bases, and 16 bases separated the two germline ends. The CDR3 sequence is 17 residues long. This chain's CDR3 is CASSLPRRFATNEKLFF. DNA for the CDR3: TGTGCCAGCAGCCTACCCCGGAGATTTGCAACTAATGAAAAACTGTTTTTT.

The genes are TRBV20-1 and TRBJ2-1; D remains ambiguous. CDR1 and CDR2 from the germline V gene are DFQATT and SNEGSKA (reference sequence). This CDR3 has 14 amino acids. Trimming took 3 bases from V and 1 from J, leaving 10 bases between them. CDR3 protein: CSAREWGSYNEQFF. CDR3 sequence (DNA): TGCAGTGCTAGGGAGTGGGGTTCCTACAATGAGCAGTTCTTC.

This clonotype turned up a few times. V and J are TRBV10-3 and TRBJ2-3, with D unclear. The germline V gene encodes CDR1 ENHRY and CDR2 SYGVKD. V lost 3 bases and J lost 6, with 13 bases in between. The CDR3 loop spans 14 amino acids. CDR3 sequence (DNA): TGTGCCATCAGTGAATCCCTCGACCCCGATACGCAGTATTTT. This codes for CAISESLDPDTQYF.

This clonotype occurred a few times. The V and J genes are TRBV5-1 and TRBJ1-2, with unresolved D. Trimming removed 0 bases from V and 4 bases from J, with 10 bases in between. Per germline, CDR1 SGHRS and CDR2 YFSETQ. The CDR3 is 14 amino acids. CDR3 sequence: CASSLAEGFYGYTF. The CDR3 DNA reads as TGCGCCAGCAGCTTGGCAGAGGGATTCTATGGCTACACCTTC.

The CDR3 reads CASIPRHLSGNTIYF. For the CDR3, the DNA is TGTGCCAGCATTCCCAGACATCTCTCTGGAAACACCATATATTTT. The chain has TRBV2 and TRBJ1-3; D ambiguous. CDR3 length equals 15 residues. Trimming took 7 bases from V and 0 from J, leaving 13 bases between them. Germline lookup yields CDR1 SNHLY and CDR2 FYNNEI.

The V gene is TRBV3-1, the J gene TRBJ2-3; D call uncertain. This CDR3 contains 15 residues. Germline V CDR1 and CDR2: LGHDT, YNNKEL (reference sequence). Deletions cut 1 base from V and 4 bases from J, with 12 bases between. This CDR3 is CASSQVDHTADTQYF. DNA of the CDR3: TGTGCCAGCAGCCAAGTGGACCACACTGCAGATACGCAGTATTTT.

This clonotype was observed many times. The chain employs TRBV7-8 and TRBJ2-1; TRBD1 or TRBD2 may be the D gene (6 bases each). The V gene's germline CDR1 is SGHVS and CDR2 FQNEAQ. This CDR3 region has 14 residues. Trimming cost V 2 bases and J 5 bases, with 10 bases left between them. The CDR3 sequence: CASSLKGGNNEQFF. Written as DNA, the CDR3 is TGTGCCAGCAGCTTAAAAGGGGGGAACAATGAGCAGTTCTTC.

This clonotype has a handful of counts. The J gene is TRBJ2-1, the V gene TRBV28; 13 positions match TRBD2. Germline V gene lookup returns CDR1 MDHEN and CDR2 SYDVKM. This CDR3 region has 16 residues. Unmatched junction bases numbered 8, after V lost 10 bases and J lost 2 bases. Here the CDR3 reads CAIAPTSGGAYNEQFF. The CDR3 region has the DNA TGTGCCATCGCCCCTACTAGCGGGGGGGCCTACAATGAGCAGTTCTTC.

CDR3 DNA: TGTGCCAGCAGTTTGGGAGATAGGCCCCAAGAAAAACTGTTTTTT. Amino acid sequence: CASSLGDRPQEKLFF. The J gene is TRBJ1-4, the V gene TRBV12-3 or TRBV12-4; no clear D. V was pared by 3 bases and J by 8 bases, with 16 bases between. CDR3 length: 15 amino acids.

The chain couples TRBV6-5 to TRBJ2-7; 8 bases align to TRBD1. The CDR3 extends over 13 amino acids. Germline V CDR1 and CDR2: MNHEY, SVGAGI. Trimming at V came to 6 bases and at J to 3 bases, leaving 4 bases not matched to a gene. The CDR3 loop reads CASRDRAIYEQYF. In DNA, the CDR3 is TGTGCCAGCAGGGACAGGGCTATCTACGAGCAGTACTTC.

This clonotype was seen a handful of times. The CDR3 DNA sequence: TGTGCCAGCAGTGTGGGCCTTAATGAAAAACTGTTTTTT. It codes for CASSVGLNEKLFF. The rearrangement joins TRBV25-1 to TRBJ1-4; D gene ambiguous. V was cut by 4 bases and J by 4 bases, with 7 bases left in between. Germline-derived CDR1 and CDR2 are MGHDK and SYGVNS. The CDR3 contains 13 residues.

The chain recombines TRBV6-6 with TRBJ1-2, with no clear D. This CDR3 has 13 residues. V lost 4 bases to trimming and J lost 4 bases, with 10 bases between them. Germline loops: CDR1 MNHNY, CDR2 SVGAGI (reference sequence). This CDR3 is CASSSGVVYGYTF. CDR3 bases: TGTGCCAGCAGTTCTGGGGTGGTCTATGGCTACACCTTC.

The V gene is TRBV6-5, the J gene TRBJ1-2; a possible D gene is TRBD1 (5 bases). Germline V gene lookup returns CDR1 MNHEY and CDR2 SVGAGI. The CDR3 consists of 17 residues. Trimming took off 0 bases at V and 4 bases at J, with 18 bases between the two ends. CDR3 amino acids: CASSYSEGSGSFYGYTF. The CDR3 DNA is TGTGCCAGCAGTTACTCGGAGGGGTCGGGCTCATTCTATGGCTACACCTTC.

This clonotype was detected a few times. CDR3 protein: CASSDTQGDGTEAFF. In DNA form, the CDR3 reads TGTGCCAGCAGTGATACCCAGGGGGATGGAACTGAAGCTTTCTTT. The rearrangement uses TRBV6-2 or TRBV6-3 and TRBJ1-1, with 7 bases fitting TRBD1. The CDR3 extends over 15 amino acids. Germline V gene lookup returns CDR1 MNHEY and CDR2 SVGEGT. V shed 5 bases, J shed 5 bases, and the junction held 11 bases outside the gene matches.